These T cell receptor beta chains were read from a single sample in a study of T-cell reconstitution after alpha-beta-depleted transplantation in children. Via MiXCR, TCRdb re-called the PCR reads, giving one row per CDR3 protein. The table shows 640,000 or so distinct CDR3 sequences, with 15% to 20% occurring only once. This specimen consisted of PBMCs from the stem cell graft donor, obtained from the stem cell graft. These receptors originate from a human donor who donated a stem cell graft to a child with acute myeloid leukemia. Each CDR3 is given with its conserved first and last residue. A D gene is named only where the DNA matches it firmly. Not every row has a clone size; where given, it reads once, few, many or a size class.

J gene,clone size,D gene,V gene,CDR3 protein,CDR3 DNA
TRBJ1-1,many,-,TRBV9,CASSIGGMNTEAFF,TGTGCCAGCAGCATAGGGGGAATGAACACTGAAGCTTTCTTT
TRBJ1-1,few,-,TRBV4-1,CASSGRSTEAFF,TGCGCCAGCAGCGGACGGAGCACTGAAGCTTTCTTT
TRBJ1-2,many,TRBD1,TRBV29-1,CSVSSGQGNGYTF,TGCAGCGTGTCCTCGGGACAGGGTAATGGCTACACCTTC
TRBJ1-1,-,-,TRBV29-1,CSVKGAVNTEAFF,TGCAGCGTTAAAGGGGCAGTGAACACTGAAGCTTTCTTT
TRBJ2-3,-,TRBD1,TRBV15,CATQGAQPDTQYF,TGTGCCACACAGGGGGCGCAACCAGATACGCAGTATTTT
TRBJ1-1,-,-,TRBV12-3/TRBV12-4,CASSYAGAGSTEAFF,TGTGCCAGCAGCTACGCAGGGGCGGGGAGCACTGAAGCTTTCTTT
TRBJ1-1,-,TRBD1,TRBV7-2,CASSLVRDRAFF,TGTGCCAGCAGCTTAGTAAGGGACAGGGCTTTCTTT
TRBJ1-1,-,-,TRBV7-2,CASSLRFSRDYEAFF,TGTGCCAGCAGCTTAAGGTTCAGTAGGGACTATGAAGCTTTCTTT
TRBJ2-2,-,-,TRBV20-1,CSAPRPPGNTGELFF,TGCAGTGCCCCCCGCCCACCAGGGAACACCGGGGAGCTGTTTTTT
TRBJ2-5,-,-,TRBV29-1,CSAEGTQETQYF,TGCAGCGCCGAGGGTACTCAAGAGACCCAGTACTTC
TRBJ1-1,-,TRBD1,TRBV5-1,CASSWGDRANTEAFF,TGCGCCAGCAGCTGGGGGGACAGGGCGAACACTGAAGCTTTCTTT
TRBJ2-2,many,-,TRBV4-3,CASSQDGGNTGELFF,TGCGCCAGCAGCCAAGACGGTGGGAACACCGGGGAGCTGTTTTTT
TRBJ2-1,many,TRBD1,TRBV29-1,CSVGDRGRKNEQFF,TGCAGCGTTGGTGACAGGGGGCGAAAGAATGAGCAGTTCTTC
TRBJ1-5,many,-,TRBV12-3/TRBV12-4,CASSLEGTLNQPQHF,TGTGCCAGCAGTTTAGAGGGGACCCTCAATCAGCCCCAGCATTTT
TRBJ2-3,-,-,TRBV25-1,CASSSSGRGTDTQYF,TGTGCCAGCAGTAGTTCGGGGCGGGGCACAGATACGCAGTATTTT
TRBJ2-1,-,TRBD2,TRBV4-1,CASSRVSGGSSYNEQFF,TGCGCCAGCAGCCGAGTTAGCGGGGGGAGCTCCTACAATGAGCAGTTCTTC
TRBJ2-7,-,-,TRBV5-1,CASSLDRVRAEQYF,TGCGCCAGCAGCTTGGACAGGGTACGAGCCGAGCAGTACTTC
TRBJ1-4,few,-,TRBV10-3,CAISEAATNEKLFF,TGTGCCATCAGTGAAGCAGCAACTAATGAAAAACTGTTTTTT
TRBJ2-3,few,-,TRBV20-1,CSATSTVFTDTQYF,TGCAGTGCTACAAGCACGGTTTTCACAGATACGCAGTATTTT
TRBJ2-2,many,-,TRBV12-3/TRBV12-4,CASSFLSTGELFF,TGTGCCAGCAGTTTTCTTTCCACCGGGGAGCTGTTTTTT
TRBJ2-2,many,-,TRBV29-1,CSVVSANTGELFF,TGCAGCGTTGTCTCAGCTAACACCGGGGAGCTGTTTTTT
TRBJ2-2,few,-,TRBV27,CASSLVRPDTGELFF,TGTGCCAGCAGTCTTGTCCGTCCGGACACCGGGGAGCTGTTTTTT
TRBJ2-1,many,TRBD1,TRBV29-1,CSVFLRGPSNEQFF,TGCAGCGTTTTCCTAAGGGGGCCGAGCAATGAGCAGTTCTTC
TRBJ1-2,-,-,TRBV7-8,CASCLPGLRGYTF,TGTGCCAGCTGCCTTCCGGGGTTGCGTGGCTACACCTTC
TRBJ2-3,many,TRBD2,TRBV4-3,CASSQVAGGYQATQYF,TGCGCCAGCAGCCAAGTAGCGGGGGGCTATCAAGCTACGCAGTATTTT
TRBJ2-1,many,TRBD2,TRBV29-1,CSVDRLAEPYNEQFF,TGCAGCGTTGACCGGCTAGCGGAACCGTACAATGAGCAGTTCTTC
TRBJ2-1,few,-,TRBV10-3,CAISEYTGPPGNEQFF,TGTGCCATCAGTGAGTACACGGGGCCTCCGGGGAATGAGCAGTTCTTC
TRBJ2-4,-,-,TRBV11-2,CASSRKGGDSLAKNIQYF,TGTGCCAGCAGCCGGAAAGGAGGTGACAGTCTAGCCAAAAACATTCAGTACTTC
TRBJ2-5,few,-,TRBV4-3,CASSQDVSVLGQETQYF,TGCGCCAGCAGCCAAGATGTGTCGGTCCTAGGACAAGAGACCCAGTACTTC
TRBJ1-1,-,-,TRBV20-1,CSARGVGTEAFF,TGCAGTGCTAGAGGGGTCGGCACTGAAGCTTTCTTT
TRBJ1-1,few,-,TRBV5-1,CASSLDNLNTEAFF,TGCGCCAGCAGCTTGGATAACCTAAACACTGAAGCTTTCTTT
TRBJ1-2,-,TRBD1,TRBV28,CASTPTGDFNYGYTF,TGTGCCAGCACACCCACAGGGGACTTTAACTATGGCTACACCTTC
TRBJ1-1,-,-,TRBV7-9,CASSLAARGAQAFF,TGTGCCAGCAGCTTAGCGGCAAGGGGCGCGCAAGCTTTCTTT
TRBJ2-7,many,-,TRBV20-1,CSAQLGLSYEQYF,TGCAGTGCTCAGCTAGGTCTCTCCTACGAGCAGTACTTC
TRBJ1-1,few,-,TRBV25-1,CASSEGNPSTEAFF,TGTGCCAGCAGTGAGGGAAATCCTTCCACTGAAGCTTTCTTT
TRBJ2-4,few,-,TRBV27,CASSLSGSPAKNIQYF,TGTGCCAGCAGTTTATCGGGATCCCCAGCCAAAAACATTCAGTACTTC
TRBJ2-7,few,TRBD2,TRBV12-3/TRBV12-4,CASSLSGGAREQYF,TGTGCCAGCAGTCTCAGCGGGGGGGCAAGAGAGCAGTACTTC
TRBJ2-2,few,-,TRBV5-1,CASSPVQGNTGELFF,TGCGCCAGCAGCCCGGTCCAGGGCAACACCGGGGAGCTGTTTTTT
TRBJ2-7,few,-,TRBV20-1,CSAREPYLSSYEQYF,TGCAGTGCTAGAGAACCTTACCTTAGCTCCTACGAGCAGTACTTC
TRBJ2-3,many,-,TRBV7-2,CASSLTGGSGDTQYF,TGTGCCAGCAGCTTAACCGGTGGGTCCGGAGATACGCAGTATTTT
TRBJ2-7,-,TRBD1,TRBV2,CASKRRQGYEQYF,TGTGCCAGCAAGCGGAGACAGGGGTACGAGCAGTACTTC
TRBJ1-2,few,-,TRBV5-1,CASSSLAGEDGYTF,TGCGCCAGCAGCTCTTTAGCGGGAGAGGATGGCTACACCTTC
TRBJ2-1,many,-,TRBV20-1,CSARKNSNNEQFF,TGCAGTGCTAGGAAGAACAGCAACAATGAGCAGTTCTTC
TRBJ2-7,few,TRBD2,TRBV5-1,CASSLVASGAYEQYF,TGCGCCAGCAGCTTGGTGGCTAGCGGGGCCTACGAGCAGTACTTC
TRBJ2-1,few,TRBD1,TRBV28,CASMAGGNEQFF,TGTGCCAGCATGGCAGGGGGCAATGAGCAGTTCTTC
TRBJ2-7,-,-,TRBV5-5,CASSWTFSYEQYF,TGTGCCAGCAGCTGGACTTTTTCCTACGAGCAGTACTTC
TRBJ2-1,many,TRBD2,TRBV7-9,CASSPTTSGAYNEQFF,TGTGCCAGCAGCCCAACCACTAGCGGGGCTTACAATGAGCAGTTCTTC
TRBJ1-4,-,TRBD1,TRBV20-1,CSARQHPGTGVGGGEKLFF,TGCAGTGCTCGTCAGCACCCCGGGACAGGGGTAGGTGGTGGCGAAAAACTGTTTTTT
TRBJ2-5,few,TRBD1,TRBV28,CASSLGPGQVTQYF,TGTGCCAGCAGTTTGGGGCCGGGACAGGTGACCCAGTACTTC
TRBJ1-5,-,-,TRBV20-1,CSARGLLDSNQPQHF,TGCAGTGCTAGAGGCCTTTTAGATAGCAATCAGCCCCAGCATTTT
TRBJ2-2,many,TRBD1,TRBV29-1,CSVGDRSNTGELFF,TGCAGCGTCGGGGACAGGTCGAACACCGGGGAGCTGTTTTTT
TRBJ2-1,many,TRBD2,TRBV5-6,CASSLTASGGNYNEQFF,TGTGCCAGCAGCTTGACAGCTAGCGGGGGGAACTACAATGAGCAGTTCTTC
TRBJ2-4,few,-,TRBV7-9,CASTAGGALNIQYF,TGTGCCAGCACCGCAGGAGGGGCCCTAAACATTCAGTACTTC
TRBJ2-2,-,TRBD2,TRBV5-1,CASNPGASGAGELFF,TGCGCCAGCAATCCGGGGGCTAGCGGGGCCGGGGAGCTGTTTTTT
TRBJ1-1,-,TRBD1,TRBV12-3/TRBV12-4,CAIRTGVNTEAFF,TGTGCCATCCGGACAGGAGTGAACACTGAAGCTTTCTTT
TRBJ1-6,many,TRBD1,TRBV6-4,CASSDSNRQGSYNSPLHF,TGTGCCAGCAGTGACTCGAATAGACAGGGCTCCTATAATTCACCCCTCCACTTT
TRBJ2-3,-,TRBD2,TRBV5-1,CASSLSGGSTDTQYF,TGCGCCAGCAGCCTCAGCGGGGGTAGCACAGATACGCAGTATTTT
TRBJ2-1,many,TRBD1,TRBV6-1,CATLQGALSNEQFF,TGTGCCACCCTTCAGGGGGCGTTGTCCAATGAGCAGTTCTTC